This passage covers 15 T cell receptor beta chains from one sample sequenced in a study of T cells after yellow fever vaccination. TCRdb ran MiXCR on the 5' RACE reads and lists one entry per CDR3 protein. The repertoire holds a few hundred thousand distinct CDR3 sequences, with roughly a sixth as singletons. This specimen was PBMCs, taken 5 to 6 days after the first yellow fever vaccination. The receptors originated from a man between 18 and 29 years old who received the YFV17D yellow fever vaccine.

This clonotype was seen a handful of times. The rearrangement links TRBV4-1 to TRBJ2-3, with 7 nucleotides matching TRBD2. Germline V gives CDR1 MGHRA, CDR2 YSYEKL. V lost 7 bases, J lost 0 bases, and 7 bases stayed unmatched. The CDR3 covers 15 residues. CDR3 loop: CASTPSGLSTDTQYF. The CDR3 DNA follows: TGCGCCAGCACACCTAGCGGACTTAGCACAGATACGCAGTATTTT.

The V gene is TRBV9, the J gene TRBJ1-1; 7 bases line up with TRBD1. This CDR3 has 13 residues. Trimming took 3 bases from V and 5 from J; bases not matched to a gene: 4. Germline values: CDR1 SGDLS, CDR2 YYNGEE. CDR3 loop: CASSEQGRTEAFF. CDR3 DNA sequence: TGTGCCAGCAGCGAACAGGGGCGAACTGAAGCTTTCTTT.

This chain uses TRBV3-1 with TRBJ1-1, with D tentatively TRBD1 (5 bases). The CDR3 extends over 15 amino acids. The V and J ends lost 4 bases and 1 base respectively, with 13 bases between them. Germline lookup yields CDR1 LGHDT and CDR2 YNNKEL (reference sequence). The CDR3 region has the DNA TGTGCCAGCAGCCTAAGTTGGGGGGGGAACACTGAAGCTTTCTTT. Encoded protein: CASSLSWGGNTEAFF.

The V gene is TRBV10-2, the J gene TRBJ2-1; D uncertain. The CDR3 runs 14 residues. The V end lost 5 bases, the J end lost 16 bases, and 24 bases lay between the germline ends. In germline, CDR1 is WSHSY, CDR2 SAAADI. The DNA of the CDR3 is TGCGCCAGCAGTAATACAGATGGGCAGGCTTTGCACTTCTTC. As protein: CASSNTDGQALHFF.

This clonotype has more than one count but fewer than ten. The CDR3 DNA follows: TGTGCCAGCAGCTTAGAGGACGGCTATGGCTACACCTTC. Residues: CASSLEDGYGYTF. J is TRBJ1-2 and V is TRBV7-9, with D unclear. The CDR3 has 13 residues. Germline V lookup: CDR1 SEHNR, CDR2 FQNEAQ (reference sequence). V dropped 1 base and J dropped 4 bases, with 7 bases sitting between them.

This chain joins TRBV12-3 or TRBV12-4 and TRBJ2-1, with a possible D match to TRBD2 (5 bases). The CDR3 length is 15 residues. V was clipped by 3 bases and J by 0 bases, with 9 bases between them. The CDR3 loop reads CASSFERSSYNEQFF. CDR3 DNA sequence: TGTGCCAGCAGTTTTGAGCGGAGCTCCTACAATGAGCAGTTCTTC.

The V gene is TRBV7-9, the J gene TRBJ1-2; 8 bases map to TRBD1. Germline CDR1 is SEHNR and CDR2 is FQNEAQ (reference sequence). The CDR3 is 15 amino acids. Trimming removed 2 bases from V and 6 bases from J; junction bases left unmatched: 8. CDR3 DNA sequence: TGTGCCAGCAGCTTAATCGGCAGGGGGCAGAATGGCTACACCTTC. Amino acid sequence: CASSLIGRGQNGYTF. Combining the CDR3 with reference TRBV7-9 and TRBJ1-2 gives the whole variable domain DTGVSQNPRHKITKRGQNVTFRCDPISEHNRLYWYRQTLGQGPEFLTYFQNEAQLEKSRLLSDRFSAERPKGSFSTLEIQRTEQGDSAMYLCASSLIGRGQNGYTFGSGTRLTVV.

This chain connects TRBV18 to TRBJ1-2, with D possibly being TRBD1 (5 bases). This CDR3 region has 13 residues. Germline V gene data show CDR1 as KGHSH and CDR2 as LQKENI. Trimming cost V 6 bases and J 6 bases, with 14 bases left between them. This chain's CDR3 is CASSPEGRDGYTF. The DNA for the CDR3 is TGTGCCAGCTCCCCGGAGGGACGCGATGGCTACACCTTC.

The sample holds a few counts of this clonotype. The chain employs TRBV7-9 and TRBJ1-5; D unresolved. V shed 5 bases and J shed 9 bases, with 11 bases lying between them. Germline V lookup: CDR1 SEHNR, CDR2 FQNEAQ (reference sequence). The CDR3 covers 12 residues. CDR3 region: CASSQGKRPQHF. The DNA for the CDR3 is TGTGCCAGCAGCCAAGGAAAGCGGCCCCAGCATTTT.

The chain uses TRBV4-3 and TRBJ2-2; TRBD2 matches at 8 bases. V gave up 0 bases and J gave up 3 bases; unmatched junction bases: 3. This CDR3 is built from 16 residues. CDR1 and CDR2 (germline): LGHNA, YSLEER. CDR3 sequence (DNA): TGCGCCAGCAGCCAAGAGTGGCGGGGGGACACCGGGGAGCTGTTTTTT. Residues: CASSQEWRGDTGELFF.

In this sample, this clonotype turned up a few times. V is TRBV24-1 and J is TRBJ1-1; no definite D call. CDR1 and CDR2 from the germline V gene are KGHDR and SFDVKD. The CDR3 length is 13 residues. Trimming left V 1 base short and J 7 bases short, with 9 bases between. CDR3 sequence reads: CATSDLWGGEAFF. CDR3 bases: TGTGCCACCAGTGATTTATGGGGAGGTGAAGCTTTCTTT.

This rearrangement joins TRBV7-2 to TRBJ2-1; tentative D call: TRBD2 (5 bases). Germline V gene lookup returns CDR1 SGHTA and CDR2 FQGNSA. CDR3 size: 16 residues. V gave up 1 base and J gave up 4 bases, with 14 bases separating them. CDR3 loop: CASSLVSRSGYNEQFF. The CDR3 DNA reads TGTGCCAGCAGCTTAGTTTCGAGGAGCGGATACAATGAGCAGTTCTTC.

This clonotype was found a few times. CDR3 in amino acids: CASSQGQGIYEQYF. DNA of the CDR3: TGCGCCAGCAGCCAGGGACAGGGAATCTACGAGCAGTACTTC. The V and J genes are TRBV5-1 and TRBJ2-7, with TRBD1 matching over 9 bases. V was pared by 4 bases and J by 3 bases, with 5 bases of the junction left unmatched. Germline V gene lookup returns CDR1 SGHRS and CDR2 YFSETQ. This CDR3 has 14 residues.

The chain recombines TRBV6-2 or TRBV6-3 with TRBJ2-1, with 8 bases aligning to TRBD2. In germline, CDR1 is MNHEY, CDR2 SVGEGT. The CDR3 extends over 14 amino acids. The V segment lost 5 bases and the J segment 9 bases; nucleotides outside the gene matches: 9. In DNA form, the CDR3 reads TGTGCCAGCAGTCAACTGACTAGCGAGGGTGAGCAGTTCTTC. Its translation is CASSQLTSEGEQFF.

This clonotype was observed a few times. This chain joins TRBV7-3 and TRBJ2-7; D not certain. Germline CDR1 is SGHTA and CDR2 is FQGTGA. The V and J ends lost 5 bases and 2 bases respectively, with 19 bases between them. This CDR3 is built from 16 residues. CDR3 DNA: TGTGCCAGCAGCCCCACCGGGCTCGTAGGCACCTACGAGCAGTACTTC. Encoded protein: CASSPTGLVGTYEQYF.